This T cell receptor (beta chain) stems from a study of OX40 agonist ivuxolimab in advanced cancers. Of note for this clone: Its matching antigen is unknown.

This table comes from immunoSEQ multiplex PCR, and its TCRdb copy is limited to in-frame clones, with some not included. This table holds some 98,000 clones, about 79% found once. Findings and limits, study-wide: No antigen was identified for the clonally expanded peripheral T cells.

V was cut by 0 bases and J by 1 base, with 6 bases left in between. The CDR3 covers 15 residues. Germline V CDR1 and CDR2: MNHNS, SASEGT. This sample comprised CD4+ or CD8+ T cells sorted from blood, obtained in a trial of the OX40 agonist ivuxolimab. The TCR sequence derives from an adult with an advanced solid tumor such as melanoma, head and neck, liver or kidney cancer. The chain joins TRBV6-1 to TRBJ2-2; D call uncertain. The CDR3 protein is CASSEALGNTGELFF. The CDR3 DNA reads TGTGCCAGCAGTGAAGCCCTAGGGAACACCGGGGAGCTGTTTTTT.